This TCR beta chain emerged from a study of blood T cell repertoires in COVID-19. The CDR3 runs to 14 residues. The V end lost 0 bases, the J end lost 6 bases, and 12 bases lay between the germline ends. The V gene's germline CDR1 is GTSNPN and CDR2 SVGIG (reference sequence). Authors' data handling: Reference gene primer amplification gave estimated nucleated cell counts. Some clones are missing from TCRdb's copy, which holds only in-frame ones; the method was immunoSEQ multiplex PCR. V and J calls and clone size are as listed in that table; D and trimming were resolved from the DNA. The data hold around 94,000 clones, with roughly four fifths observed a single time.

The TCR was taken from a man in his fifties or sixties with acute or convalescent COVID-19. The sequenced sample was peripheral blood. This chain joins TRBV30 and TRBJ1-5, with TRBD1 as a possible D gene (6 bases). The CDR3 sequence: CAWSVRGAGQPQHF. The DNA for the CDR3 is TGTGCCTGGAGTGTTCGGGGGGCAGGTCAGCCCCAGCATTTT.